This TCR beta chain was retrieved from a study of long-term antiretroviral therapy in people with HIV. Points from the study as a whole: Specimens of blood were obtained during about 2004 to 2017, possibly under older ART regimens. Relative to transplant donor controls, diversity remained lower despite increasing after ART.

CDR1 SGHKS and CDR2 YYEKEE come from the germline V gene (reference sequence). The length of the CDR3 is 13 residues. Trimming cost V 1 base and J 4 bases, with 6 bases left between them. A v3.0 immunoSEQ assay was performed at survey level. Profiling relied on immunoSEQ multiplex PCR, and the TCRdb table lists in-frame clones only, not all of them. This sample has some 20,000 clones, with approximately 84% found just once. A minimum of one pre-ART and two post-ART PBMC samples existed for each donor. With respect to this clone: Its antigen is unidentified.

This chain links TRBV5-5 with TRBJ2-1, with TRBD1 as a possible D gene (6 bases). Source: unsorted PBMCs, taken 0.9 years after starting antiretroviral therapy. The sequence was collected from a man aged 18 to 29 with HIV. The CDR3 is CASSLQGYNEQFF. The CDR3 DNA follows: TGTGCCAGCAGCTTGCAGGGGTACAATGAGCAGTTCTTC. Variable domain in full (rest from reference TRBV5-5 and TRBJ2-1): DAGVTQSPTHLIKTRGQQVTLRCSPISGHKSVSWYQQVLGQGPQFIFQYYEKEERGRGNFPDRFSARQFPNYSSELNVNALLLGDSALYLCASSLQGYNEQFFGPGTRLTVL.